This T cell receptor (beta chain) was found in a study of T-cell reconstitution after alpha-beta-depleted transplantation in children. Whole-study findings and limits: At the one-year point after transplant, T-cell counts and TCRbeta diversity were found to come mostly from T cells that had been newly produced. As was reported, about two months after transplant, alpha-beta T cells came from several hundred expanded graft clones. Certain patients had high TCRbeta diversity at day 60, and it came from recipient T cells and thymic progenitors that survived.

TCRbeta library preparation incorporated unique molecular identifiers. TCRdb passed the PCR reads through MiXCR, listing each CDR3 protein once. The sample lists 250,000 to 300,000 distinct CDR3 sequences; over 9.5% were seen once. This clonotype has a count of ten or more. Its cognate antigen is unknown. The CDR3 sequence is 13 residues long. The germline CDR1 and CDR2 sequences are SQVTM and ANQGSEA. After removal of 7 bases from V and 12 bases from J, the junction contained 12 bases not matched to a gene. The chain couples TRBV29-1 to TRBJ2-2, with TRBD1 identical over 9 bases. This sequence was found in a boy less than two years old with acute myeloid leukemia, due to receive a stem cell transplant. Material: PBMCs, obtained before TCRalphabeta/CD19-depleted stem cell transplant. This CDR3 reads CSATTGGMAKLFF. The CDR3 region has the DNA TGCAGCGCGACGACAGGGGGGATGGCGAAGCTGTTTTTT.